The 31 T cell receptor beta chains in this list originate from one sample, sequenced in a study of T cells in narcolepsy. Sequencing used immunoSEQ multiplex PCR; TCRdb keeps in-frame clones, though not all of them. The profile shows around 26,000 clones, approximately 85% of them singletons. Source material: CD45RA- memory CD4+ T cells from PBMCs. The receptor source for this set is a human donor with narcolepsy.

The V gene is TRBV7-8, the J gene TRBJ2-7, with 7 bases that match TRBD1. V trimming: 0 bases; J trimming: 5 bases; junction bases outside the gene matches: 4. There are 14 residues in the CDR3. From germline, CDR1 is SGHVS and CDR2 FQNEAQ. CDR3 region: CASSLARQGDEQYF. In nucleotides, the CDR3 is TGTGCCAGCAGCTTAGCTCGTCAGGGGGACGAGCAGTACTTC.

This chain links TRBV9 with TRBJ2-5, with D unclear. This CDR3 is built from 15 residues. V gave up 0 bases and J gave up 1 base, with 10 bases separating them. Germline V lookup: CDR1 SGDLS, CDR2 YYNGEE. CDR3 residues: CASSVDGTSQETQYF. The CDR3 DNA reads TGTGCCAGCAGCGTAGATGGAACCTCCCAAGAGACCCAGTACTTC.

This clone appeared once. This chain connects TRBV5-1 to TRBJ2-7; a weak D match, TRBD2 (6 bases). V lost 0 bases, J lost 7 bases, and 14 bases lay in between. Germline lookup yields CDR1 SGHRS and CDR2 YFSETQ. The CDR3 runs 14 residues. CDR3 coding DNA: TGCGCCAGCAGCTTGGAACTAGCCCTCACAGAGCAGTACTTC. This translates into CASSLELALTEQYF.

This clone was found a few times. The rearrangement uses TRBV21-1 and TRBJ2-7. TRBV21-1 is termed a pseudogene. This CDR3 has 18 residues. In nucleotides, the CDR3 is TGTGCCAGAGGAATAGGGGCACCGGGCGGGCGAAGGGTTAACGAGCAGTACTTC. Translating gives CARGIGAPGGRRVNEQYF.

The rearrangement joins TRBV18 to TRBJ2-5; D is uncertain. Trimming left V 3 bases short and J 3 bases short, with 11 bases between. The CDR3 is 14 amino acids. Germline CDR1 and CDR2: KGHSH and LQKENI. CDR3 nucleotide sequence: TGTGCCAGCTCACCCCTACTAACCAAAGAGACCCAGTACTTC. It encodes CASSPLLTKETQYF.

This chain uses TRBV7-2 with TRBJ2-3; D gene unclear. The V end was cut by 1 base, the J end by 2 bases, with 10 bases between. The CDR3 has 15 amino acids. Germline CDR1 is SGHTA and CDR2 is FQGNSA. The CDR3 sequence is CASSLGDSYTDTQYF. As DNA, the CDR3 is TGTGCCAGCAGCTTAGGAGACTCTTACACAGATACGCAGTATTTT.

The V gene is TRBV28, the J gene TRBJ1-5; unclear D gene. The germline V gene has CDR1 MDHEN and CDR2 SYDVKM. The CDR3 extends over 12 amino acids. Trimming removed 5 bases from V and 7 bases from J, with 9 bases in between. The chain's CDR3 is CASSLIIQPQHF. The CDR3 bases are TGTGCCAGCAGTCTAATTATCCAGCCCCAGCATTTT.

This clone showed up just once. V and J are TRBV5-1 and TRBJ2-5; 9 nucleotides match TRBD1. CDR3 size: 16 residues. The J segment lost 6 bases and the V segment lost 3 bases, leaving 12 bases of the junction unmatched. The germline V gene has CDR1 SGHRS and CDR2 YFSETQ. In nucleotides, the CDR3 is TGCGCCAGCAGCTCTGATCTAAGGACAGGGGAAAAGACCCAGTACTTC. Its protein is CASSSDLRTGEKTQYF.

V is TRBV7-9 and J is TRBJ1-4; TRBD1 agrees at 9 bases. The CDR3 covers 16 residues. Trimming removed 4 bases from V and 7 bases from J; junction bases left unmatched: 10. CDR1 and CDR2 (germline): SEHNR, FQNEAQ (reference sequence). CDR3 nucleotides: TGTGCCAGCAGCTCGGTCATGGACAGGGGAGGTGAAAAACTGTTTTTT. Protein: CASSSVMDRGGEKLFF.

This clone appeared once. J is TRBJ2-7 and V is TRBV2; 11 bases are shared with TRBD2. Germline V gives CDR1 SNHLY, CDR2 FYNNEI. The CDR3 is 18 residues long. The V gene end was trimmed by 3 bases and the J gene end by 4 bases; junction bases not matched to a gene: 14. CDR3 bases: TGTGCCAGCAGTGAGGCACTAGCGGGAGTGGGCAGCTGGTACGAGCAGTACTTC. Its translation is CASSEALAGVGSWYEQYF.

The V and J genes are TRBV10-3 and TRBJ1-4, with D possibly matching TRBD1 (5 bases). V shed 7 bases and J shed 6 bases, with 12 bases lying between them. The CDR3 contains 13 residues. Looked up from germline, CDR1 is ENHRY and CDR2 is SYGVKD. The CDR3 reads CAINQGEDEKLFF. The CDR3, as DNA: TGTGCCATCAACCAGGGAGAGGATGAAAAACTGTTTTTT.

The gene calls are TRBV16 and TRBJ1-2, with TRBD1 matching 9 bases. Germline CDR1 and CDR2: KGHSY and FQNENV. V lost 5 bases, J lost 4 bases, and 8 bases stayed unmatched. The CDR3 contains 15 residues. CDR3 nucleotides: TGTGCCAGCAGCGAACCGGGACAGGGCTTCTATGGCTACACCTTC. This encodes CASSEPGQGFYGYTF.

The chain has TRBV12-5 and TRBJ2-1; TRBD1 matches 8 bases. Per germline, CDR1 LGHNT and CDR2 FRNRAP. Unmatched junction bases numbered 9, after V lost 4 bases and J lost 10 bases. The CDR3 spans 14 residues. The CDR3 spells CASGSGTGRTEQFF. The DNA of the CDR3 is TGTGCTAGTGGTTCAGGGACAGGTAGAACAGAGCAGTTCTTC.

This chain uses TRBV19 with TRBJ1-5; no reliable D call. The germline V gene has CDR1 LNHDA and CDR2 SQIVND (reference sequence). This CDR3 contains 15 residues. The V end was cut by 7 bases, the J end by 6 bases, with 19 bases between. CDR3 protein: CASNPFVRSSQPQHF. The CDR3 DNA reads TGTGCCAGTAACCCATTCGTTCGATCTTCTCAGCCCCAGCATTTT.

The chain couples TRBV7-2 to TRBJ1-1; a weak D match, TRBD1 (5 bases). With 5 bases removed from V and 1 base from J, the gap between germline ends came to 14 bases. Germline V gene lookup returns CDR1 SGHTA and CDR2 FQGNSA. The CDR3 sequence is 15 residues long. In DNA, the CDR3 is TGTGCCAGCAGCGCGCGACAGATGGGGAACACTGAAGCTTTCTTT. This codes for CASSARQMGNTEAFF.

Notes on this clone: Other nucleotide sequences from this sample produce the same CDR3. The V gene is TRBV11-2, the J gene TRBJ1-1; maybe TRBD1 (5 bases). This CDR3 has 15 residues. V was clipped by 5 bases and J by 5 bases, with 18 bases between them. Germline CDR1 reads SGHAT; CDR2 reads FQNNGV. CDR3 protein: CASSRGLGLTTEAFF. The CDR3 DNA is TGTGCCAGCAGCCGAGGGCTGGGGCTGACGACTGAAGCTTTCTTT.

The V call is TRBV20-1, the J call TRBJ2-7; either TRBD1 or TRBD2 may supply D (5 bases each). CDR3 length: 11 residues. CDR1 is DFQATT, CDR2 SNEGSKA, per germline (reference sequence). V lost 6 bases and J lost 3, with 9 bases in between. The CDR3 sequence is CSAGTYYEQYF. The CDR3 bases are TGCAGTGCCGGGACCTACTACGAGCAGTACTTC.

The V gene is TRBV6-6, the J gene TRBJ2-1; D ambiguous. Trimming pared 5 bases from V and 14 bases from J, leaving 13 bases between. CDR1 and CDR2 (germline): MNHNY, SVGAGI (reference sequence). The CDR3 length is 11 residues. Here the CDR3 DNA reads TGTGCCAGCAGTCATAATCGTAAGGAGTTCTTC. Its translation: CASSHNRKEFF.

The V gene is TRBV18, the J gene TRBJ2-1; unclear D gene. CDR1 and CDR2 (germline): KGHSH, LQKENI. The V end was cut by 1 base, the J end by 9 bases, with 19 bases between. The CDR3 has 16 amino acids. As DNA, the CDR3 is TGTGCCAGCTCACCACGAGCAAACCGGGCCAACGGTGAGCAGTTCTTC. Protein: CASSPRANRANGEQFF.

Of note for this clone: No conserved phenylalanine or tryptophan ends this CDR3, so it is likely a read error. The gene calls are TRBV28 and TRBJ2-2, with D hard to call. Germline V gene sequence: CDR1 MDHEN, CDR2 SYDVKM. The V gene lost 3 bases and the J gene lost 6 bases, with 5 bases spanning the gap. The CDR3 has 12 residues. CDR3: CASSFFPGELFS. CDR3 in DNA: TGTGCCAGCAGTTTTTTCCCCGGGGAGCTGTTTTCT.

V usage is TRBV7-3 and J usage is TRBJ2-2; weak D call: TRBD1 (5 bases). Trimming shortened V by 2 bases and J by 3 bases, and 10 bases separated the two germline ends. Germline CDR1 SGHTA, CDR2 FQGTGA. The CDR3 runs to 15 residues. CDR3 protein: CASSLDTGYTGELFF. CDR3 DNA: TGTGCCAGCAGCTTAGATACAGGATACACCGGGGAGCTGTTTTTT.

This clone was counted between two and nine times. The CDR3 nucleotides read TGTGCCAGCAGCTTAGGCTACCAAGAGACCCAGTACTTC. This encodes CASSLGYQETQYF. This chain links TRBV7-2 with TRBJ2-5, with D unresolved. CDR1 is SGHTA, CDR2 FQGNSA, per germline. Trimming took 1 base from V and 0 from J, leaving 3 bases between them. The CDR3 consists of 13 residues. The full variable domain, in which reference TRBV7-2 and TRBJ2-5 provide the parts outside the CDR3, is GAGVSQSPSNKVTEKGKDVELRCDPISGHTALYWYRQSLGQGLEFLIYFQGNSAPDKSGLPSDRFSAERTGGSVSTLTIQRTQQEDSAVYLCASSLGYQETQYFGPGTRLLVL.

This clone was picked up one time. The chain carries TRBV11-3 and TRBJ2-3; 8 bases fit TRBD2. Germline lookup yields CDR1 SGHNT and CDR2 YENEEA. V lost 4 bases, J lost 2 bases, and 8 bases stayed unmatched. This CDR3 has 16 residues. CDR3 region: CASSSNGGGVTDTQYF. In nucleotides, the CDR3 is TGTGCCAGCAGCTCGAACGGGGGGGGAGTCACAGATACGCAGTATTTT.

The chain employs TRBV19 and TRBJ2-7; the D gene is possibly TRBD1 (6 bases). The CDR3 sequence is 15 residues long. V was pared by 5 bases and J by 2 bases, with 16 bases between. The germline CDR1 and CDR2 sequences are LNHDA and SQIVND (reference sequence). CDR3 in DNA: TGTGCCAGTAGTCTCAGACAGGCGAGCGCCTACGAGCAGTACTTC. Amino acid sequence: CASSLRQASAYEQYF.

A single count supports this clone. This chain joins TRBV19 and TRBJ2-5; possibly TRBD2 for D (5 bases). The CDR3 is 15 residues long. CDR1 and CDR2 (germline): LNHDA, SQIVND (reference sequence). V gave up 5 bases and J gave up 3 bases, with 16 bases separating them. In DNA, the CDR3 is TGTGCCAGTAGTTCCGCTAGGGAGCAGAAAGAGACCCAGTACTTC. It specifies CASSSAREQKETQYF. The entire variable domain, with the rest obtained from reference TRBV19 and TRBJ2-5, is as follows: DGGITQSPKYLFRKEGQNVTLSCEQNLNHDAMYWYRQDPGQGLRLIYYSQIVNDFQKGDIAEGYSVSREKKESFPLTVTSAQKNPTAFYLCASSSAREQKETQYFGPGTRLLVL.

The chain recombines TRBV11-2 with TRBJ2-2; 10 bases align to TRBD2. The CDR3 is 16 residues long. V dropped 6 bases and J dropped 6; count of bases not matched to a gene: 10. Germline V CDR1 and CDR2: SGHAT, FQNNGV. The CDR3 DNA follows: TGTGCCAGCAGGAATCCGGGACTAGCGAAGCCCGGGGAGCTGTTTTTT. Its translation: CASRNPGLAKPGELFF.

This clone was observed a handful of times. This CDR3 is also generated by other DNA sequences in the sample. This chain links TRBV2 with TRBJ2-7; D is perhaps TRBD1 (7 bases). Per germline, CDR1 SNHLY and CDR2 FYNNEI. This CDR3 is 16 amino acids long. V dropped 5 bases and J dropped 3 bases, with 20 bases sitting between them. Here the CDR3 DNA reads TGTGCCAGCAGTCTTAAACCCGCGGGACAGAGCTACGAGCAGTACTTC. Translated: CASSLKPAGQSYEQYF.

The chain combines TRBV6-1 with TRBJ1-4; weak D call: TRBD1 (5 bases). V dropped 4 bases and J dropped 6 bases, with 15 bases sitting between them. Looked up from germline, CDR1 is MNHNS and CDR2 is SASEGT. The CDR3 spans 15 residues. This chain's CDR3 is CASSAGRGLYEKLFF. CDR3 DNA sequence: TGTGCCAGCAGTGCCGGGAGGGGTTTATATGAAAAACTGTTTTTT.

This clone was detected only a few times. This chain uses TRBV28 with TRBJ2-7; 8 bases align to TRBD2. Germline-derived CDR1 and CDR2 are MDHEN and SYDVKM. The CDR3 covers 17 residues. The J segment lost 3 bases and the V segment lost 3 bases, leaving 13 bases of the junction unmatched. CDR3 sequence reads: CASSFAGGLMGHYEQYF. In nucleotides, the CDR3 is TGTGCCAGCAGTTTTGCGGGAGGTCTTATGGGTCACTACGAGCAGTACTTC. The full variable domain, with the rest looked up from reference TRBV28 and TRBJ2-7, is DVKVTQSSRYLVKRTGEKVFLECVQDMDHENMFWYRQDPGLGLRLIYFSYDVKMKEKGDIPEGYSVSREKKERFSLILESASTNQTSMYLCASSFAGGLMGHYEQYFGPGTRLTVT.

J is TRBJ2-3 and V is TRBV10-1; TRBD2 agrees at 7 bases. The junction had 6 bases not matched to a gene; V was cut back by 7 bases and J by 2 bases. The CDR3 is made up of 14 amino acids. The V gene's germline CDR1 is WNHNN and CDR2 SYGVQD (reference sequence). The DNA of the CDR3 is TGCGCCAGCAAACCTAGCGGTAACACAGATACGCAGTATTTT. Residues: CASKPSGNTDTQYF.

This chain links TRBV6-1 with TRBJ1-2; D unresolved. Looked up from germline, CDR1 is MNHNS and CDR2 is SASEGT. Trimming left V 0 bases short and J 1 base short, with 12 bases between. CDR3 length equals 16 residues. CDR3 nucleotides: TGTGCCAGCAGTGAAGCGCCTGTAGGGATTAACTATGGCTACACCTTC. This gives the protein CASSEAPVGINYGYTF.